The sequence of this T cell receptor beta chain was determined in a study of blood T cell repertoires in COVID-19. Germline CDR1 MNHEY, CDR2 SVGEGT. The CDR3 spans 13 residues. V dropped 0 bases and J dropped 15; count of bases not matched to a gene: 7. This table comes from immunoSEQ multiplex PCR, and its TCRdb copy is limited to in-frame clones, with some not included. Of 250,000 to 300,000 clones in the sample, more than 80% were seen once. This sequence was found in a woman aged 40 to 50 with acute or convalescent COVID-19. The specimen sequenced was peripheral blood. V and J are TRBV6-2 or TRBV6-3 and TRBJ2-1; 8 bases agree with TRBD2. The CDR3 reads CASSYSGGGRLFF. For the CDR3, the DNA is TGTGCCAGCAGTTACTCGGGCGGGGGGAGGTTGTTCTTC.